The source of this TCR beta chain is a study of OX40 agonist ivuxolimab in advanced cancers. Broader study findings: Among expanded peripheral T cells, antigen specificity went undetermined. Dosing at 0.1 to 3.0 mg/kg was accompanied by clonal expansion of CD4+ and CD8+ blood T cells by week 6. At 0.1-3.0 mg/kg, partial responders had clonal expansion among the lowest observed.

Sequencing was performed with immunoSEQ multiplex PCR; in TCRdb, only in-frame clones are kept and a portion is missing. Of 50,000 to 80,000 clones in the sample, 84% were seen once. Patients were excluded for autoimmune disease history or systemic immunosuppression. Note on this clone: What it binds is not known.

Sequenced material: CD4+ or CD8+ T cells sorted from blood, taken in a trial of the OX40 agonist ivuxolimab. This clonotype was sampled from an adult with an advanced solid tumor such as melanoma, head and neck, liver or kidney cancer.

CDR3 region: CAIRDRGDQPQHF. The CDR3 DNA reads as TGTGCCATCAGGGACAGGGGCGATCAGCCCCAGCATTTT. The rearrangement uses TRBV10-3 and TRBJ1-5, with TRBD1 matching over 9 bases. Germline loops: CDR1 ENHRY, CDR2 SYGVKD. V gave up 6 bases and J gave up 5 bases; unmatched junction bases: 2. This CDR3 is 13 amino acids long.